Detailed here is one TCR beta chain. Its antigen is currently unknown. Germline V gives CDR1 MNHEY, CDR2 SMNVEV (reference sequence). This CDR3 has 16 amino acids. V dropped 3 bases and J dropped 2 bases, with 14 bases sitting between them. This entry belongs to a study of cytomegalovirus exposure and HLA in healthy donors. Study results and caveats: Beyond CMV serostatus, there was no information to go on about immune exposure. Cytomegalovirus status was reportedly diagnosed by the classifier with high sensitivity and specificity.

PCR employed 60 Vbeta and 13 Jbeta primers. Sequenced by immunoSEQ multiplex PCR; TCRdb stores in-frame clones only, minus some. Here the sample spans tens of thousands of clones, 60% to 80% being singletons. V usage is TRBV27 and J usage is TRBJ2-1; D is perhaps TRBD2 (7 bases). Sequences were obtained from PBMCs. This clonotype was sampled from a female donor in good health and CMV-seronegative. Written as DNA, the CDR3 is TGTGCCAGCAGTTTGGGAGGGGGTCCCGCCTACAATGAGCAGTTCTTC. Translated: CASSLGGGPAYNEQFF.